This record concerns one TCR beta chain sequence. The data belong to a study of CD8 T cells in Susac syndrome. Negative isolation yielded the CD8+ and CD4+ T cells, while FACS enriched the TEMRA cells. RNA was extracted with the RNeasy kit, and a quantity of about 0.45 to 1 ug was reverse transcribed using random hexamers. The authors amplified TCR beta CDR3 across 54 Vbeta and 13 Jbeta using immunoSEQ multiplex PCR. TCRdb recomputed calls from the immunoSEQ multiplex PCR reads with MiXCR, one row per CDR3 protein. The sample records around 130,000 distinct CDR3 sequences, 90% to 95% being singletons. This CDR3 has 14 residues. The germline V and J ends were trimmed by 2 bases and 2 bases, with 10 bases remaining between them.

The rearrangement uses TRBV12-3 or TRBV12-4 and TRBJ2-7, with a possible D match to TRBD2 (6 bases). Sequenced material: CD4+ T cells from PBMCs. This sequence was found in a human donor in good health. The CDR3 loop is CASSLRGGTYEQYF. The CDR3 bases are TGTGCCAGCAGTTTAAGGGGCGGGACCTACGAGCAGTACTTC.